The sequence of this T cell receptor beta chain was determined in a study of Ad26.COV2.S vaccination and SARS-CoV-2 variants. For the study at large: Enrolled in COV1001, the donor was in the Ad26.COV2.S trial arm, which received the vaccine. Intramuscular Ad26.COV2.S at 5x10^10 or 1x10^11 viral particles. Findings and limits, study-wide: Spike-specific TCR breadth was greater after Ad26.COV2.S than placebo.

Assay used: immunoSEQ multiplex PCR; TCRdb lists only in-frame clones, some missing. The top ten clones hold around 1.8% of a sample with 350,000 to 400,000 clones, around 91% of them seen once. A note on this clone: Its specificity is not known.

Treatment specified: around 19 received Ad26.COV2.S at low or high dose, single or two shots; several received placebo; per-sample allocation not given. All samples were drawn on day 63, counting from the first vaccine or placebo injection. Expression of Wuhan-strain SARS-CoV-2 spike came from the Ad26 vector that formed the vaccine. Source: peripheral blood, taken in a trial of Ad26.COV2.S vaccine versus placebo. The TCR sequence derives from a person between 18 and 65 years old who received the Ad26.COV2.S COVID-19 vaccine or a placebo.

The CDR3 loop reads CASSEGLAGAYEQYF. The DNA for the CDR3 is TGTGCCAGCAGCGAGGGACTAGCGGGAGCCTACGAGCAGTACTTC. This chain links TRBV3-1 (or the pseudogene TRBV3-2) with TRBJ2-7; the match to TRBD2 covers 14 bases. CDR1 LGHDT and CDR2 YNNKEL come from the germline V gene (reference sequence). With V trimmed by 5 bases and J by 2 bases, 2 bases remained unmatched. The CDR3 spans 15 residues.